The rows below give T cell receptor beta chains drawn from one sample of a study of blood T cell repertoires in COVID-19. The table came from immunoSEQ multiplex PCR; TCRdb's copy has only in-frame clones and leaves some out. This table has roughly 260,000 clones, over 80% appearing once. Sequenced: peripheral blood. Source of these receptors: a woman aged 40 to 49 with acute or convalescent COVID-19. Both conserved end residues are trimmed from each CDR3. Each record gives: clone size, D gene, V gene, CDR3 protein. A D gene is named only where the DNA matches it firmly. The listing skips clone size in some rows; elsewhere it reads once, few, many or a size class.

size: -; D: TRBD1; V: TRBV2; CDR3: ASSRQGQSNQPQH
size: few; D: -; V: TRBV7-8; CDR3: ASSPSRQGIT
size: -; D: TRBD1; V: TRBV6-6; CDR3: ASSRQGENSPLH
size: -; D: -; V: TRBV7-2; CDR3: ASSTRDSGANVLT
size: -; D: -; V: TRBV19; CDR3: ASSREGYYGYT
size: -; D: TRBD1; V: TRBV19; CDR3: ASSIWRTGGMNTEAF
size: once; D: TRBD1; V: TRBV7-9; CDR3: ASSLGQGGQPQH
size: -; D: TRBD1; V: TRBV7-8; CDR3: ASRLTGEQETQY
size: -; D: -; V: TRBV5-1; CDR3: ASLSTSSTDTQY
size: -; D: -; V: TRBV6-6; CDR3: ASSWGLSGNTIY
size: -; D: TRBD1; V: TRBV7-3; CDR3: ASSAGTEYTGELF
size: once; D: -; V: TRBV11-2; CDR3: ASSFRSAATDTQY
size: -; D: -; V: TRBV20-1; CDR3: SASRAGLTDTQY
size: -; D: TRBD1; V: TRBV5-1; CDR3: ASSLAGQSNEKLF
size: -; D: -; V: TRBV2; CDR3: ASSDPVNQPQH
size: once; D: TRBD1; V: TRBV5-3; CDR3: ARSFNRGSQPQH
size: -; D: -; V: TRBV7-2; CDR3: ASSLAGHPPETQY
size: -; D: -; V: TRBV5-1; CDR3: ASSLRGAPEGTQY
size: -; D: -; V: TRBV5-4; CDR3: ASSKTGTLSPVYGYT
size: once; D: TRBD1; V: TRBV2; CDR3: ASTPTGGTEAF
size: -; D: -; V: TRBV10-2; CDR3: ASSESTETAKAF
size: -; D: -; V: TRBV3-1/TRBV3-2; CDR3: ASSLQGDSNQPQH
size: -; D: -; V: TRBV5-1; CDR3: ASSPYGTNTGELF
size: -; D: TRBD1; V: TRBV5-4; CDR3: ASSSSGTAYLYGYT
size: -; D: TRBD1; V: TRBV19; CDR3: ASSAPRTGRVGETQY
size: -; D: TRBD1; V: TRBV9; CDR3: ASSERTGDSPLH
size: few; D: -; V: TRBV24-1; CDR3: ATSTGYSNQPQH
size: -; D: TRBD1; V: TRBV19; CDR3: ASSITGQGENIQY
size: -; D: -; V: TRBV6-4; CDR3: ASSDGGVRSTDTQY
size: once; D: TRBD2; V: TRBV5-1; CDR3: ASSLAGGAYNEQF
size: few; D: -; V: TRBV5-1; CDR3: ASSLAGADYGYT
size: -; D: -; V: TRBV19; CDR3: ASSIAGEQF
size: -; D: -; V: TRBV10-3; CDR3: AISAVAAYNSPLH
size: -; D: -; V: TRBV23-1; CDR3: ASSQSRRDTQY
size: -; D: -; V: TRBV10-2; CDR3: ASSEQTLNTEAF
size: -; D: -; V: TRBV20-1; CDR3: SATRQSEAF
size: -; D: -; V: TRBV28; CDR3: ASSLGSPHRETHYNSPLH
size: once; D: -; V: TRBV19; CDR3: ASSRDREGAQPQH
size: -; D: -; V: TRBV4-1; CDR3: ASSQEGRSTGELF
size: -; D: TRBD1; V: TRBV7-8; CDR3: ASSRMSGQGNTEAF
size: -; D: TRBD1; V: TRBV27; CDR3: ASSLTGGQATEAF
size: few; D: TRBD1; V: TRBV14; CDR3: ASSRGTGPNYGYT
size: -; D: TRBD1; V: TRBV5-6; CDR3: ASSLSGTGNTEAF
size: -; D: -; V: TRBV7-9; CDR3: ASTLRQPFLTAPNYGYT
size: many; D: -; V: TRBV25-1; CDR3: ASSEFRGLNSPLH
size: -; D: TRBD1; V: TRBV29-1; CDR3: SVGGQGRTEAF
size: -; D: -; V: TRBV30; CDR3: AWSGAYEGGTF
size: -; D: -; V: TRBV20-1; CDR3: SASLSEAYNSPLH
size: -; D: -; V: TRBV2; CDR3: ASRNPRLSYPEAF
size: -; D: TRBD1; V: TRBV12-3/TRBV12-4; CDR3: ASSATGTDTQY
size: -; D: -; V: TRBV7-2; CDR3: ASSLTGLGSGELF
size: -; D: TRBD2; V: TRBV5-1; CDR3: ASSLTSAGEWETQY
size: -; D: -; V: TRBV6-6; CDR3: ASSYPGEYGNTEAF
size: -; D: TRBD1; V: TRBV10-3; CDR3: AVGQGGDARAF
size: once; D: TRBD1; V: TRBV6-2/TRBV6-3; CDR3: ASSQRRQGGYGYT
size: -; D: TRBD1; V: TRBV27; CDR3: ASRSFTRAGQGHAGYT
size: once; D: TRBD1; V: TRBV2; CDR3: ASRGGQDYLYGPQH
size: -; D: -; V: TRBV7-9; CDR3: ASSLSPSGKLF
size: -; D: -; V: TRBV5-1; CDR3: ASSLNHPLLTRNTEAF